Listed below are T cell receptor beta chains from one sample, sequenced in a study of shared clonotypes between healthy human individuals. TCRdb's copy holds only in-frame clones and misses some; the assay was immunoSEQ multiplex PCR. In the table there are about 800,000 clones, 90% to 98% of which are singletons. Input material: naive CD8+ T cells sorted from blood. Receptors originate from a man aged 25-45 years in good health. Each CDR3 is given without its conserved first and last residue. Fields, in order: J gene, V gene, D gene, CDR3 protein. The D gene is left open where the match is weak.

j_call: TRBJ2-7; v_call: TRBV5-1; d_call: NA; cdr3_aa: ASSLSSYEQY
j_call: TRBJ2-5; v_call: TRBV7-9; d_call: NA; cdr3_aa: ASSPQGARQETQY
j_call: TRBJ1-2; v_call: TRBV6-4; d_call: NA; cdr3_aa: ASREDGYGYT
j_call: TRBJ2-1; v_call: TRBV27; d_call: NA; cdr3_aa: ASSLGNEQF
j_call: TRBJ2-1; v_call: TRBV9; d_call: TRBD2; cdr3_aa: ASTHPRAGPAGGNNEQF
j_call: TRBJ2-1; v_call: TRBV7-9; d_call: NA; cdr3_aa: ASTPRWTLDNEQF
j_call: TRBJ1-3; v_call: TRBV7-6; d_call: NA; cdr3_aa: ASSSGVSGNTIY
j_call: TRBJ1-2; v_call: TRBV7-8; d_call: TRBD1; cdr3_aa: ASSPERQGLNYGYT
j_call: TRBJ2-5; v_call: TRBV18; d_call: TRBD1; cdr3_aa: ASSRPGQLYQETQY
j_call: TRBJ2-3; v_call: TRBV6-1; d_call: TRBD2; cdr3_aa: ASSERLSGRIPGTDTQY
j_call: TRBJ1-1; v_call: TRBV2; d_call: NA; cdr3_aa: ASSSNTEAF
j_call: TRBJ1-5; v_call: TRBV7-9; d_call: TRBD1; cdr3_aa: ASSPGDRGGQPQH
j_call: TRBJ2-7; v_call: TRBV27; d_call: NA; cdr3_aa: ASSSGTAVYEQY
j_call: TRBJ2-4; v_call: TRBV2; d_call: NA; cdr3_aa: ASSEPGLRVENIQY
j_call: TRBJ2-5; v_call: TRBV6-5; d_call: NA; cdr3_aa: ASSYKNGETQY
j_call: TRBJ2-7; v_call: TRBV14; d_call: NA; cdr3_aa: ASSQGLRIYEQY
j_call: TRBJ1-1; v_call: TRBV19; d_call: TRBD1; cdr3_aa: ASSKGQDMNTEAF
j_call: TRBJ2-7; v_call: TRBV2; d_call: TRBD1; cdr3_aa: ASSETGGVNYEQY
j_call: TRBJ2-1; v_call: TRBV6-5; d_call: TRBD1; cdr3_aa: ASSYRGLNEQF
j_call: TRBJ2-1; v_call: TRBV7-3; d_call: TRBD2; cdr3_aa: ASSISGGYNEQF
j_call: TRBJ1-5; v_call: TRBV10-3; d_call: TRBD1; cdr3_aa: AISETYSGQLSSNQPQH
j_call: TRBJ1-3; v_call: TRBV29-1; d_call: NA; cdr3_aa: SVGLMEYSGNTIY
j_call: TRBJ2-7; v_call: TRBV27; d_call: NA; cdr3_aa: ASSSMSSYEQY
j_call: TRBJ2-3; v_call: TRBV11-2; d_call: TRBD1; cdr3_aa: ASSHPGQGALLTDTQY
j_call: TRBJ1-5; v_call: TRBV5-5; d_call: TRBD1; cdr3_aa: ASSAQGAGQPQH
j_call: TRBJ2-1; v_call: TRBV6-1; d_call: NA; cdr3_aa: ASSDQGPYNEQF
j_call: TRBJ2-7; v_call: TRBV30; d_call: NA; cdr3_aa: AWSTLGVYEQY
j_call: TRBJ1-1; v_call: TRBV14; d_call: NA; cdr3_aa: ASSQLDRNTEAF
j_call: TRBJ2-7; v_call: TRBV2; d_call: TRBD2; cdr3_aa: ASSLASGTYEQY
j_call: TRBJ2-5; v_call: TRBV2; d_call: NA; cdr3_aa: ASSGRTQY
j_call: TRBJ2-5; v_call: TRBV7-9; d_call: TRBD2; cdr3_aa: ASSPTLLAGGKETQY